These 2 T cell receptor beta chains originate from one sample sequenced in a study of cytomegalovirus exposure and HLA in healthy donors. It was with 60 Vbeta and 13 Jbeta primers that the PCR ran. Sequencing used immunoSEQ multiplex PCR; TCRdb keeps in-frame clones, though not all of them. Of some 180,000 clones listed, around three quarters are singletons. The material sequenced was PBMCs. These TCRs come from a man under 40 in good health and CMV-seronegative.

V gene TRBV18 combines with J gene TRBJ2-7; 11 bases are shared with TRBD1. This CDR3 is built from 22 residues. V lost 5 bases and J lost 1; bases outside the gene matches: 25. Germline CDR1 is KGHSH and CDR2 is LQKENI. CDR3 sequence: CASSTGGFLRDRGTDISYEQYF. The CDR3 DNA follows: TGTGCCAGCTCAACGGGTGGATTTTTACGGGACAGGGGGACGGATATTTCCTACGAGCAGTACTTC. Variable domain in full (rest from reference TRBV18 and TRBJ2-7): NAGVMQNPRHLVRRRGQEARLRCSPMKGHSHVYWYRQLPEEGLKFMVYLQKENIIDESGMPKERFSAEFPKEGPSILRIQQVVRGDSAAYFCASSTGGFLRDRGTDISYEQYFGPGTRLTVT.

CDR3 in amino acids: CASSLWRERYNEQFF. The CDR3 bases are TGTGCCAGCAGCTTGTGGCGGGAGCGCTACAATGAGCAGTTCTTC. V and J are TRBV5-6 and TRBJ2-1; 7 bases match TRBD2. With V trimmed by 1 base and J by 3 bases, 4 bases remained unmatched. Germline V gene data show CDR1 as SGHDT and CDR2 as YYEEEE. CDR3 length equals 15 residues.